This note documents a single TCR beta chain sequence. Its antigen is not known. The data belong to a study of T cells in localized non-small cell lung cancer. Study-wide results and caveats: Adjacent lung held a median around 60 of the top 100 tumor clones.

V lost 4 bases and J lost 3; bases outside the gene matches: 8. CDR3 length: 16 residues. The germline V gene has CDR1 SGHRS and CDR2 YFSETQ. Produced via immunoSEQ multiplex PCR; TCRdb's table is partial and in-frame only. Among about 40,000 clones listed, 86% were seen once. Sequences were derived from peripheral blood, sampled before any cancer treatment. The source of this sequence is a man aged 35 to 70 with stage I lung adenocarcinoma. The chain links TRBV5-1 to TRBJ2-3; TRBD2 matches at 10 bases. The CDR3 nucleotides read TGCGCCAGCAGCGGGACAGCGGGAGGGGGGACAGATACGCAGTATTTT. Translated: CASSGTAGGGTDTQYF. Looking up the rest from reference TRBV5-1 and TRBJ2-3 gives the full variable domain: KAGVTQTPRYLIKTRGQQVTLSCSPISGHRSVSWYQQTPGQGLQFLFEYFSETQRNKGNFPGRFSGRQFSNSRSEMNVSTLELGDSALYLCASSGTAGGGTDTQYFGPGTRLTVL.